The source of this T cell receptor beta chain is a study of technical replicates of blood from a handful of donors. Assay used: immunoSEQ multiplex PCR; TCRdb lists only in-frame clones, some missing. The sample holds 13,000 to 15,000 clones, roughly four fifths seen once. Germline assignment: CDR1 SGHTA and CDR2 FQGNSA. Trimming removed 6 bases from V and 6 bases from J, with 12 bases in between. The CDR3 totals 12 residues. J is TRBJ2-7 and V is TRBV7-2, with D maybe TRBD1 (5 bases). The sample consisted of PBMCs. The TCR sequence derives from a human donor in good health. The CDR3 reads CASSSYQGEQYF. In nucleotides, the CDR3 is TGTGCCAGCAGTTCATATCAGGGCGAGCAGTACTTC.